This paragraph covers one T cell receptor (beta chain) sequence. The entry originates in a study of blood T cell repertoires in COVID-19. Across the study: In each case, the material was cDNA or gDNA derived from T cells, B-cell-depleted T cells, or PBMCs.

The CDR3 is 14 amino acids. The V and J ends lost 0 bases and 8 bases respectively, with 11 bases between them. The V gene's germline CDR1 is SGHAT and CDR2 FQNNGV. This table comes from immunoSEQ multiplex PCR, and its TCRdb copy is limited to in-frame clones, with some not included. The sample holds under 200,000 clones, approximately 84% seen once. This TCR derives from a man aged 40-50 years with acute or convalescent COVID-19. Specimen: peripheral blood. This chain links TRBV11-2 with TRBJ2-1, with a possible D match to TRBD2 (5 bases). The CDR3 sequence: CASSLDHDGDEQFF. Written as DNA, the CDR3 is TGTGCCAGCAGCTTAGATCACGACGGGGATGAGCAGTTCTTC.